The clone carrying this T cell receptor beta chain rates as medium-sized. As yet, its antigen is unknown. This record belongs to a study of T-cell memory formation after mild COVID-19. This CDR3 spans 17 amino acids. Per the germline V gene, CDR1 is SQVTM and CDR2 is ANQGSEA. The V and J ends lost 5 bases and 5 bases, in that order; junction bases with no gene match: 13. General study results and limits: Contracting clones localized mainly to CM and EM when CD4+ and mainly to EMRA when CD8+. A second wave of clones peaked on day 37, and their SARS-CoV-2 specificity went unconfirmed. Clones shrinking between day 15 and 85 showed a balanced CD4/CD8 split, and those that grew later tilted toward CD4+.

TCRdb ran MiXCR on the 5' RACE reads and lists one entry per CDR3 protein. There are more than 25,000 distinct CDR3 sequences in the sample; about 16% occur only once, and about 1.4% lies in the top ten. The chain combines TRBV29-1 with TRBJ2-5; 14 bases align to TRBD2. The sample was PBMCs or a T cell subset sorted from them (not recorded which). The TCR originated in an adult who had mild COVID-19 (a few samples of this study predate the infection). Cell type and time point are not known. DNA for the CDR3: TGCAGCGTTAACTCAGGACTAGCGGGGGGATATGGGGAGACCCAGTACTTC. Translated: CSVNSGLAGGYGETQYF.